The clone carrying this T cell receptor beta chain occurred a few times. Attachment of unique molecular identifiers to individual cDNA molecules was performed in the library. TCRdb called the RACE reads again in MiXCR, with one record for every CDR3 protein. The top ten clones hold about 8.2% of a sample with 380,000 or so distinct CDR3 sequences, around 5.5% of them seen once. The source of the sample is a study of human T cells and chemical hapten exposure. Described time point: pre-sensitization, week 0. Specified treatment: therapeutic diphenylcyclopropenone sensitization with weekly scalp DPC. This receptor was obtained from a woman in her late teens or twenties with alopecia areata. Some clones in this sample may be carry-over from other donors' samples. The specimen was whole blood, collected in connection with sensitization to the hapten diphenylcyclopropenone (DPC).

The CDR3 DNA reads TGCAGCGTCACGCAGGGGAGCAATCAGCCCCAGCATTTT. It codes for CSVTQGSNQPQHF. The chain has TRBV29-1 and TRBJ1-5; D perhaps matches TRBD1 (6 bases). Germline V gives CDR1 SQVTM, CDR2 ANQGSEA. The CDR3 consists of 13 residues. V dropped 6 bases and J dropped 1 base, with 10 bases sitting between them.